The rows below give T cell receptor gamma chains drawn from one sample of a study of Vδ1+ human thymocytes. TCRdb reapplied CATT to the multiplex PCR reads. The repertoire holds 25,000 to 35,000 gamma-chain clones, 20% seen once, with roughly 1.9% in the top ten. The specimen sequenced was Vdelta1+ gamma-delta thymocytes from the thymus. The receptors come from a boy in the first two years of life who had congenital heart surgery. Each CDR3 is given with its conserved first and last residue. Fields, in order: J gene, clone size, V gene, CDR3 protein, CDR3 DNA. Clone size is stated in some rows and not others, as once, few, many or a class when expanded.

TRGJ1/TRGJ2 - TRGV4 CATWSKTHMNYYKKLF TGTGCCACCTGGTCCAAAACCCATATGAATTATTATAAGAAACTCTTT
TRGJ1/TRGJ2 - TRGV8 CATWVLYYKKLF TGTGCCACCTGGGTCCTTTATTATAAGAAACTCTTT
TRGJ1/TRGJ2 few TRGV3 CATWDGLGYYKKLF TGTGCCACCTGGGACGGGCTAGGCTATTATAAGAAACTCTTT
TRGJ1/TRGJ2 - TRGV9 CALWEVGGYKKLF TGTGCCTTGTGGGAGGTGGGAGGTTATAAGAAACTCTTT
TRGJ1/TRGJ2 - TRGV4 CATWDGPHYKKLF TGTGCCACCTGGGATGGGCCTCATTATAAGAAACTCTTT
TRGJ1/TRGJ2 - TRGV3 CATWDTWNYYKKLF TGTGCCACCTGGGACACCTGGAATTATTATAAGAAACTCTTT
TRGJ1/TRGJ2 - TRGV3 CATWDTPWGGYKKLF TGTGCCACCTGGGACACCCCCTGGGGTGGTTATAAGAAACTCTTT
TRGJ1/TRGJ2 - TRGV4 CATTNYYKKLF TGTGCCACCACGAATTATTATAAGAAACTCTTT
TRGJ1/TRGJ2 - TRGV2 CATWDGPPYYKKLF TGTGCCACCTGGGACGGACCCCCTTATTATAAGAAACTCTTT
TRGJ1/TRGJ2 few TRGV3 CATWDRRMAGYKKLF TGTGCCACCTGGGACAGGCGGATGGCTGGATATAAGAAACTCTTT
TRGJ1/TRGJ2 - TRGV5 CATWDLSYKKLF TGTGCCACCTGGGATTTGAGTTATAAGAAACTCTTT
TRGJ1/TRGJ2 few TRGV5 CATWDRLIDYKKLF TGTGCCACCTGGGACAGGCTAATCGATTATAAGAAACTCTTT
TRGJ1/TRGJ2 - TRGV9 CALWEVQPLHKKLF TGTGCCTTGTGGGAGGTGCAGCCTTTGCATAAGAAACTCTTT
TRGJ1/TRGJ2 - TRGV5 CATWDRPEYYKKLF TGTGCCACCTGGGACAGGCCGGAATATTATAAGAAACTCTTT
TRGJ1/TRGJ2 - TRGV8 CATWDPRHYYKKLF TGTGCCACCTGGGATCCCCGTCATTATTATAAGAAACTCTTT
TRGJ1/TRGJ2 few TRGV9 CALWEVHQPNYYKKLF TGTGCCTTGTGGGAGGTGCACCAGCCGAATTATTATAAGAAACTCTTT
TRGJ1/TRGJ2 - TRGV2 CATWDGLLGTKKLF TGTGCCACCTGGGACGGGCTCCTGGGGACGAAGAAACTCTTT
TRGJP2 - TRGV2 CATWDGTSSDWIKTF TGTGCCACCTGGGACGGGACAAGTAGTGATTGGATCAAGACGTTT
TRGJ1/TRGJ2 few TRGV2 CATWLDVEKLF TGTGCCACCTGGCTTGATGTCGAGAAACTCTTT
TRGJ1/TRGJ2 - TRGV8 CATWERTGYYKKLF TGTGCCACCTGGGAGAGGACAGGGTATTATAAGAAACTCTTT
TRGJP1 - TRGV2 CATWDGPAGWFKIF TGTGCCACCTGGGACGGGCCAGCTGGTTGGTTCAAGATATTT
TRGJ1/TRGJ2 - TRGV5 CATWDRPSNYYKKLF TGTGCCACCTGGGACAGGCCTTCGAATTATTATAAGAAACTCTTT
TRGJ1/TRGJ2 few TRGV3 CATWDSRRRYYKKLF TGTGCCACCTGGGACAGTAGAAGGAGGTATTATAAGAAACTCTTT
TRGJ1/TRGJ2 - TRGV9 CALWEVYYYYKKLF TGTGCCTTGTGGGAGGTCTATTATTATTATAAGAAACTCTTT
TRGJ1/TRGJ2 - TRGV9 CALWEVQTAAKLF TGTGCCTTGTGGGAGGTGCAAACGGCGGCGAAACTCTTT
TRGJ1/TRGJ2 few TRGV5 CATWDDSYYKKLF TGTGCCACCTGGGACGATTCTTATTATAAGAAACTCTTT
TRGJ1/TRGJ2 - TRGV5 CATWDRRGKYKKLF TGTGCCACCTGGGACAGGCGAGGGAAATATAAGAAACTCTTT
TRGJ1/TRGJ2 few TRGV9 CALWEGRGAKNYYKKLF TGTGCCTTGTGGGAGGGAAGGGGAGCGAAGAATTATTATAAGAAACTCTTT
TRGJ1/TRGJ2 - TRGV2 CATWDAPRGIYYKKLF TGTGCCACCTGGGACGCGCCCCGGGGGATTTATTATAAGAAACTCTTT
TRGJ1/TRGJ2 medium-sized TRGV8 CATWDSYKKLF TGTGCCACCTGGGATAGTTATAAGAAACTCTTT
TRGJP2 once TRGV8 CATWDRPSSDWIKTF TGTGCCACCTGGGATAGGCCCAGTAGTGATTGGATCAAGACGTTT
TRGJ1/TRGJ2 few TRGV2 CATWDGLNKLF TGTGCCACCTGGGACGGCCTTAATAAACTCTTT
TRGJ1/TRGJ2 few TRGV4 CATWTLGVVLF TGTGCCACCTGGACCCTTGGTGTGGTACTCTTT
TRGJ1/TRGJ2 few TRGV9 CALWEVHLGCYKKLF TGTGCCTTGTGGGAGGTGCATTTAGGTTGTTATAAGAAACTCTTT
TRGJ1/TRGJ2 - TRGV9 CALWDYESPFYKKLF TGTGCCTTGTGGGATTATGAATCCCCCTTTTATAAGAAACTCTTT
TRGJP2 - TRGV3 CATWDRLGSSDWIKTF TGTGCCACCTGGGACAGGCTAGGGAGTAGTGATTGGATCAAGACGTTT